One sample yielded the 22 T cell receptor beta chains listed below, sequenced in a study of cytomegalovirus exposure and HLA in healthy donors (dated by TCRdb to 2015 to 2018). Receptor libraries were prepared by the immunoSEQ multiplex PCR assay. A mixture of 60 forward primers for TCR Vbeta segments and 13 reverse primers for TCR Jbeta segments was used in the multiplex PCR. Drawn from immuneACCESS, this table holds only the in-frame rearrangements with V and J called that TCRdb kept. Clones are partly lost; checked studies trace under half to an unresolved V gene and leave the rest unexplained. Here the sample has under 85,000 clones; over 75% occur a single time. Of the sample, about 4.7% is held by the ten largest clones. Material: PBMCs. These receptors were taken from a woman between 25 and 40 years old in good health and CMV-seronegative.

The chain couples TRBV28 to TRBJ2-7; tentative D call: TRBD1 (5 bases). Germline V gives CDR1 MDHEN, CDR2 SYDVKM. V shed 7 bases and J shed 0 bases, with 10 bases lying between them. This CDR3 region has 13 residues. The CDR3 region has the DNA TGTGCCAGCATCAGGGCTAGCTCCTACGAGCAGTACTTC. This codes for CASIRASSYEQYF.

The chain has TRBV15 and TRBJ2-2, with D perhaps matching TRBD2 (6 bases). The germline V and J ends were trimmed by 1 base and 4 bases, with 13 bases remaining between them. The CDR3 length is 16 residues. The germline V gene encodes CDR1 LNHNV and CDR2 YYDKDF (reference sequence). CDR3 in DNA: TGTGCCACCAGCAGAGTGAAGGGAGCGGGCACCGGGGAGCTGTTTTTT. Protein sequence: CATSRVKGAGTGELFF.

The chain employs TRBV29-1 and TRBJ2-2; D possibly corresponds to TRBD1 (6 bases). Looked up from germline, CDR1 is SQVTM and CDR2 is ANQGSEA. This CDR3 comprises 13 residues. Trimming pared 2 bases from V and 6 bases from J, leaving 10 bases between. The CDR3 DNA reads as TGCAGCGTTGAACACAGGGAAGCCGGGGAGCTGTTTTTT. This sequence encodes CSVEHREAGELFF.

This chain connects TRBV29-1 to TRBJ2-3, with D tentatively TRBD2 (6 bases). Trimming shortened V by 1 base and J by 5 bases, and 7 bases separated the two germline ends. The CDR3 has 12 amino acids. Germline V CDR1 and CDR2: SQVTM, ANQGSEA. In nucleotides, the CDR3 is TGCAGCGTTGAAGGGAGGGGAGATACGCAGTATTTT. As protein: CSVEGRGDTQYF.

The chain is built from TRBV9 and TRBJ2-7; 8 bases agree with TRBD1. Germline V CDR1 and CDR2: SGDLS, YYNGEE. This CDR3 is built from 15 residues. V shed 0 bases and J 3 bases; nucleotides not matched to a gene: 5. The CDR3 sequence is CASSVGGTGGYEQYF. CDR3 nucleotide sequence: TGTGCCAGCAGCGTAGGAGGGACAGGAGGCTACGAGCAGTACTTC. Drawing the rest from reference TRBV9 and TRBJ2-7, the complete variable domain is DSGVTQTPKHLITATGQRVTLRCSPRSGDLSVYWYQQSLDQGLQFLIQYYNGEERAKGNILERFSAQQFPDLHSELNLSSLELGDSALYFCASSVGGTGGYEQYFGPGTRLTVT.

CDR3 loop: CASSFRASGANVLTF. As DNA, the CDR3 is TGTGCCAGCAGCTTCAGGGCTTCTGGGGCCAACGTCCTGACTTTC. The chain is built from TRBV7-9 and TRBJ2-6; possible D gene TRBD1, 5 bases. The CDR3 sequence is 15 residues long. Germline CDR1 is SEHNR and CDR2 is FQNEAQ (reference sequence). The ends were cut back, 3 bases at V and 1 base at J, with 7 bases in the middle.

This chain joins TRBV28 and TRBJ1-4; 8 positions agree with TRBD1. CDR3 length equals 15 residues. The junction had 3 bases not matched to a gene; V was cut back by 1 base and J by 5 bases. The germline CDR1 and CDR2 sequences are MDHEN and SYDVKM. CDR3 sequence: CASSLYRGANEKLFF. For the CDR3, the DNA is TGTGCCAGCAGTTTATACAGGGGGGCGAATGAAAAACTGTTTTTT.

This chain joins TRBV6-5 and TRBJ1-1; a possible D gene is TRBD1 (6 bases). The V gene's germline CDR1 is MNHEY and CDR2 SVGAGI. The CDR3 loop spans 14 amino acids. The germline V and J ends were trimmed by 7 bases and 1 base, with 13 bases remaining between them. The CDR3 coding sequence is TGTGCCAGCACCAAACCGACAGGGAACACTGAAGCTTTCTTT. It yields the protein CASTKPTGNTEAFF.

The V and J genes are TRBV7-9 and TRBJ1-1; 8 bases map to TRBD1. The CDR3 length is 15 residues. J gave up 5 bases and V 1 base, and 6 bases lay outside the gene matches. CDR1 is SEHNR, CDR2 FQNEAQ, per germline (reference sequence). In DNA form, the CDR3 reads TGTGCCAGCAGCTTAGGGTCAGGGGGCACAACTGAAGCTTTCTTT. Protein sequence: CASSLGSGGTTEAFF.

The V and J genes are TRBV6-5 and TRBJ2-2; 7 bases match TRBD1. This CDR3 has 15 amino acids. CDR1 and CDR2 (germline): MNHEY, SVGAGI. With 6 bases clipped from V and 7 bases from J, the junction kept 11 bases outside the gene matches. CDR3 nucleotides: TGTGCCAGCAGCCGCGCCGACAGGGTATACGGGGAGCTGTTTTTT. Amino acids: CASSRADRVYGELFF.

Points on this clone: Other DNA sequences within the sample encode an identical CDR3. This sequence joins TRBV29-1 and TRBJ1-2; D perhaps matches TRBD1 (6 bases). Germline V CDR1 and CDR2: SQVTM, ANQGSEA. V gave up 4 bases and J gave up 4 bases, with 7 bases separating them. The CDR3 extends over 11 amino acids. The CDR3 coding sequence is TGCAGCGTTGGGACAGTCTATGGCTACACCTTC. Translated, it gives CSVGTVYGYTF.

V and J are TRBV29-1 and TRBJ1-4; 7 bases fit TRBD1. The trim removed 6 bases at V and 0 bases at J, leaving 4 bases unmatched. Germline loops: CDR1 SQVTM, CDR2 ANQGSEA. This CDR3 is built from 14 residues. As DNA, the CDR3 is TGCAGCGTAGGACAGGAGGCAACTAATGAAAAACTGTTTTTT. Translated, it gives CSVGQEATNEKLFF.

This rearrangement joins TRBV6-1 to TRBJ1-5, with 7 bases fitting TRBD1. The CDR3 sequence is 19 residues long. V lost 0 bases, J lost 0 bases, and 11 bases stayed unmatched. In germline, CDR1 is MNHNS, CDR2 SASEGT. The CDR3 region is CASSEAFLTGVPSNQPQHF. CDR3 sequence (DNA): TGTGCCAGCAGTGAAGCCTTCTTAACAGGGGTCCCTAGCAATCAGCCCCAGCATTTT.

V and J are TRBV27 and TRBJ1-1; the D is unclear. Trimming cost V 8 bases and J 8 bases, with 15 bases left between them. The CDR3 extends over 12 amino acids. From germline, CDR1 is MNHEY and CDR2 SMNVEV (reference sequence). The DNA of the CDR3 is TGTGCCAGCCTTTATGTCCCGGTAGAAGCTTTCTTT. Amino acid sequence: CASLYVPVEAFF.

This clone was seen a single time. The chain links TRBV29-1 to TRBJ1-5; tentatively, D is TRBD1 (5 bases). This CDR3 comprises 12 residues. Deletions cut 7 bases from V and 0 bases from J, with 7 bases between. Germline V gene data show CDR1 as SQVTM and CDR2 as ANQGSEA. The CDR3 DNA reads TGCAGCGGGGGCAATAGCAATCAGCCCCAGCATTTT. This encodes CSGGNSNQPQHF. Full variable domain (rest looked up from reference TRBV29-1 and TRBJ1-5): SAVISQKPSRDICQRGTSLTIQCQVDSQVTMMFWYRQQPGQSLTLIATANQGSEATYESGFVIDKFPISRPNLTFSTLTVSNMSPEDSSIYLCSGGNSNQPQHFGDGTRLSIL.

V usage is TRBV15 and J usage is TRBJ2-7; the D gene is possibly TRBD2 (5 bases). The CDR3 runs 14 residues. The V end lost 5 bases, the J end lost 3 bases, and 14 bases lay between the germline ends. The V gene's germline CDR1 is LNHNV and CDR2 YYDKDF (reference sequence). The CDR3 reads CATSPPGLHYEQYF. In nucleotides, the CDR3 is TGTGCCACCAGCCCCCCAGGACTTCACTACGAGCAGTACTTC.

The genes are TRBV25-1 and TRBJ2-1; D remains unclear. The V gene lost 3 bases and the J gene lost 0 bases, with 9 bases spanning the gap. Looked up from germline, CDR1 is MGHDK and CDR2 is SYGVNS. CDR3 length: 15 amino acids. The CDR3 nucleotides read TGTGCCAGCAGTGATCCAGAGGCCTCCTACAATGAGCAGTTCTTC. It yields the protein CASSDPEASYNEQFF. The variable domain in full, completed from reference TRBV25-1 and TRBJ2-1, reads EADIYQTPRYLVIGTGKKITLECSQTMGHDKMYWYQQDPGMELHLIHYSYGVNSTEKGDLSSESTVSRIRTEHFPLTLESARPSHTSQYLCASSDPEASYNEQFFGPGTRLTVL.

The rearrangement joins TRBV19 to TRBJ2-5; TRBD2 might be the D (7 bases). V gave up 8 bases and J gave up 5 bases, with 15 bases separating them. The CDR3 extends over 13 amino acids. Germline V CDR1 and CDR2: LNHDA, SQIVND (reference sequence). The CDR3 is CASGGAVRETQYF. The CDR3 coding sequence is TGTGCCAGTGGGGGGGCGGTCCGGGAGACCCAGTACTTC.

The rearrangement links TRBV29-1 to TRBJ2-5; D remains unclear. This CDR3 spans 10 amino acids. The germline V gene encodes CDR1 SQVTM and CDR2 ANQGSEA. V lost 4 bases, J lost 8 bases, and 8 bases lay in between. CDR3 DNA: TGCAGCGTTGGTGAGAGAACCCAGTACTTC. Protein: CSVGERTQYF. Using reference TRBV29-1 and TRBJ2-5 for the parts outside the CDR3, the full variable domain is SAVISQKPSRDICQRGTSLTIQCQVDSQVTMMFWYRQQPGQSLTLIATANQGSEATYESGFVIDKFPISRPNLTFSTLTVSNMSPEDSSIYLCSVGERTQYFGPGTRLLVL.

The CDR3: CSVRQGVGTDTQYF. The CDR3 nucleotides read TGCAGCGTAAGACAGGGAGTGGGCACAGATACGCAGTATTTT. The chain couples TRBV29-1 to TRBJ2-3; 7 bases are shared with TRBD1. V gave up 6 bases and J gave up 1 base; unmatched junction bases: 7. CDR3 size: 14 residues. The V gene's germline CDR1 is SQVTM and CDR2 ANQGSEA.

The chain is built from TRBV25-1 and TRBJ1-4; D unclear. Per germline, CDR1 MGHDK and CDR2 SYGVNS. The V end was cut by 2 bases, the J end by 8 bases, with 9 bases between. This CDR3 contains 13 residues. DNA for the CDR3: TGTGCCAGCAGTGAAGGAGCAAGGGAAAAACTGTTTTTT. Amino acid sequence: CASSEGAREKLFF.

A few counts support this clone. The V and J genes are TRBV6-1 and TRBJ2-3; 10 positions agree with TRBD2. Germline V lookup: CDR1 MNHNS, CDR2 SASEGT. The CDR3 covers 17 residues. Trimming at V came to 2 bases and at J to 2 bases, leaving 7 bases not matched to a gene. CDR3 region: CASSERFSGGHTDTQYF. DNA for the CDR3: TGTGCCAGCAGTGAAAGGTTTAGCGGGGGGCACACAGATACGCAGTATTTT.